This record covers a single T cell receptor beta chain. These data originate in a study of technical replicates of blood from a handful of donors. Sequencing used immunoSEQ multiplex PCR; TCRdb keeps in-frame clones, though not all of them. The profile shows 70,000 to 75,000 clones, around 93% of them singletons. Trimming shortened V by 6 bases and J by 1 base, and 12 bases separated the two germline ends. The CDR3 sequence is 14 residues long. Germline CDR1 and CDR2: MNHEY and SMNVEV (reference sequence). The clonotype was recovered from a human donor in good health. The chain joins TRBV27 to TRBJ1-1; weak D call: TRBD1 (5 bases). Sequencing was done on a sample of T cells isolated from PBMCs. For the CDR3, the DNA is TGTGCCAGCAGCCAAGGGGTGGGGAACACTGAAGCTTTCTTT. Amino acid sequence: CASSQGVGNTEAFF.